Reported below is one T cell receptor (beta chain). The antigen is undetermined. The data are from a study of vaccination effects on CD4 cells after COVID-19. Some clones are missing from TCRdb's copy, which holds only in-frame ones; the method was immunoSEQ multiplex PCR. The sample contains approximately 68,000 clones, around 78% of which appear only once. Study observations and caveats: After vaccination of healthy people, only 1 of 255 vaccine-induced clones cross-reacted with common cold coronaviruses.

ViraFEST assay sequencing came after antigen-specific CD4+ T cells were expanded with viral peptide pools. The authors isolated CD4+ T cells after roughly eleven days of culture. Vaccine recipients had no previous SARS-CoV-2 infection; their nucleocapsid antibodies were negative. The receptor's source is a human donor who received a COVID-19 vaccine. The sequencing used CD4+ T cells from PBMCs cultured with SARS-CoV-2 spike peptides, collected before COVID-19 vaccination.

CDR3 coding DNA: TGTGCCAGCTCACCACCGAGGGGTGGTGAGACCCAGTACTTC. Encoded protein: CASSPPRGGETQYF. The rearrangement links TRBV18 to TRBJ2-5, with D perhaps matching TRBD1 or TRBD2 (5 bases each). Trimming pared 0 bases from V and 5 bases from J, leaving 10 bases between. The germline V gene has CDR1 KGHSH and CDR2 LQKENI. The length of the CDR3 is 14 residues.